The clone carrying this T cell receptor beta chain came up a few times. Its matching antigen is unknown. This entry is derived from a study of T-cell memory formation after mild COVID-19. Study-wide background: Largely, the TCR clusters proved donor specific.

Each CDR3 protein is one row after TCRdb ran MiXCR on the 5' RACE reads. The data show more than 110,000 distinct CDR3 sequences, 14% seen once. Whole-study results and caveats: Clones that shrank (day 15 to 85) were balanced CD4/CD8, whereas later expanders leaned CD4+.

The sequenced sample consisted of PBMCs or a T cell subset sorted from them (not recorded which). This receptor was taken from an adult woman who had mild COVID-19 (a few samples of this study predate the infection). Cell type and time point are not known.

The CDR3 region has the DNA TGTGCCAGCAGCTTAGCGTGGGAGTCCTACAATGAGCAGTTCTTC. It specifies CASSLAWESYNEQFF. The gene calls are TRBV7-9 and TRBJ2-1, with a weak D call TRBD2 (5 bases). Trimming shortened V by 0 bases and J by 1 base, and 7 bases separated the two germline ends. Germline V gene data show CDR1 as SEHNR and CDR2 as FQNEAQ (reference sequence). This CDR3 contains 15 residues.